This T cell receptor beta chain is from a study of T cell changes during pregnancy in multiple sclerosis. TCRdb keeps only in-frame clones here, not all; method: immunoSEQ multiplex PCR. This sample has around 80,000 clones, with roughly 94% found just once. With 3 bases clipped from V and 2 bases from J, the junction kept 8 bases outside the gene matches. The CDR3 consists of 15 residues. In germline, CDR1 is SGHNT, CDR2 YYREEE (reference sequence). The chain employs TRBV5-4 and TRBJ2-7, with 7 bases identical to TRBD1. Here the sequenced sample was peripheral blood, taken in the second trimester of pregnancy. The TCR was taken from a female donor in good health, enrolled as a control in a pregnancy study. The CDR3 sequence: CASSYRGGPPYEQYF. In DNA form, the CDR3 reads TGTGCCAGCAGCTACAGGGGCGGGCCCCCCTACGAGCAGTACTTC.